This T cell receptor beta chain was recovered during a study of quantifying T cell responses using KT2 cells. Study overall: RNA was reverse transcribed with TCR alpha and beta constant-region primers. Study results and limitations: KT2 sequences were detected down to about one KT2 cell per 100,000 PBMC.

An oligo carrying a UMI was ligated to the cDNA 3' end. First-round PCR used about 4 cycles and beta primers RC1.1 and RC1.2 covering TRBC1 and TRBC2. Each CDR3 protein gets one entry after TCRdb re-called the UMI-ligation and nested PCR reads with MiXCR. This table has more than 55,000 distinct CDR3 sequences, 9% to 15% appearing once. Looked up from germline, CDR1 is SGHVS and CDR2 is FNYEAQ. V lost 2 bases and J 4 bases, leaving 8 bases between the germline ends. The CDR3 loop spans 13 amino acids. KT2, a clone with a known TCR, was spiked into unfractionated PBMC. This clonotype was found many times. Its antigen is undetermined.

The chain recombines TRBV7-6 with TRBJ1-1; possibly TRBD1 for D (6 bases). This receptor was identified in a human donor. Sequenced sample: PBMCs spiked with cells of the T cell clone KT2. CDR3 protein: CASSLRGGTEAFF. As DNA, the CDR3 is TGTGCCAGCAGCTTAAGAGGGGGCACTGAAGCTTTCTTT.